This T cell receptor (beta chain) was identified during a study of blood T cells in healthy people across ages. Across the study: Per every two T cells, about one barcoded beta molecule was captured by template switching.

CDR1 is MNHEY, CDR2 SVGEGT, per germline. Trimming pared 6 bases from V and 2 bases from J, leaving 12 bases between. This CDR3 has 14 amino acids. Study-level results: TCR beta diversity per million T cells fell roughly linearly with age. Relative to aged donors, long-lived donors carried more naive CD4+ cells and displayed higher diversity.

Researchers collected about 10 milliliters of peripheral blood from every single donor. In its sample, this clonotype was seen a few times. Its antigen is not identified. Primed by a sample-barcoded 5' primer and a J-beta primer mix, a second PCR proceeded for about 6 to 12 cycles. TCRdb re-analysed the 5' RACE reads in MiXCR, keeping a single row per CDR3 protein. This table holds approximately 1,000,000 distinct CDR3 sequences, more than 30% found once. This TCR was sampled from a man between 18 and 35 years old in good health. The V call is TRBV6-2 or TRBV6-3, the J call TRBJ2-3, with D possibly TRBD2 on 5 matching bases. The sample taken for sequencing was blood. The CDR3 loop is CASRALGFTDTQYF. For the CDR3, the DNA is TGTGCCAGCAGAGCACTAGGATTCACAGATACGCAGTATTTT.